The entry below describes one TCR beta chain. Amplification used 60 Vbeta primers and 13 Jbeta primers. The authors' processing: A later analysis counted 70 million to 85 million unique TCR beta chains, roughly 11 million shared. Sequenced by immunoSEQ multiplex PCR; TCRdb stores in-frame clones only, minus some. Clonal size and the V and J genes are those of that table, whereas D and trimming came from the DNA. Here the sample spans approximately 160,000 clones, 64% being singletons. This record belongs to a study of cytomegalovirus exposure and HLA in healthy donors. The donors comprised healthy bone marrow donors. V shed 3 bases and J shed 2 bases, with 7 bases lying between them. This CDR3 is 13 amino acids long. The germline V gene has CDR1 SNHLY and CDR2 FYNNEI.

The TCR sequence derives from a woman aged 30 to 39 in good health and CMV-seropositive. V and J are TRBV2 and TRBJ1-1; unclear D gene. The specimen was PBMCs. This CDR3 reads CASSDQVNTEAFF. The DNA for the CDR3 is TGTGCCAGCAGTGATCAGGTTAACACTGAAGCTTTCTTT. The variable domain in full, completed from reference TRBV2 and TRBJ1-1, reads EPEVTQTPSHQVTQMGQEVILRCVPISNHLYFYWYRQILGQKVEFLVSFYNNEISEKSEIFDDQFSVERPDGSNFTLKIRSTKLEDSAMYFCASSDQVNTEAFFGQGTRLTVV.